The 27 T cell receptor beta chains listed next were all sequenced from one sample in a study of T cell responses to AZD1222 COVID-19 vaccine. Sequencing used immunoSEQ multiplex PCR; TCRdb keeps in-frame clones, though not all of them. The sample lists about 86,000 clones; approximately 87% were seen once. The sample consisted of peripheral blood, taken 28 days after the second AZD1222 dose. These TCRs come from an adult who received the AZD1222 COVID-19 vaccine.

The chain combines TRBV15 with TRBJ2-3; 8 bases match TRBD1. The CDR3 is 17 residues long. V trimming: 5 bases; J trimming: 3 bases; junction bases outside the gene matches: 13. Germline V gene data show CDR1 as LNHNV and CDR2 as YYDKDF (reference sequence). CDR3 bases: TGTGCCACCAGCGGGGGATGGACAGGGAGAGGGACAGATACGCAGTATTTT. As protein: CATSGGWTGRGTDTQYF.

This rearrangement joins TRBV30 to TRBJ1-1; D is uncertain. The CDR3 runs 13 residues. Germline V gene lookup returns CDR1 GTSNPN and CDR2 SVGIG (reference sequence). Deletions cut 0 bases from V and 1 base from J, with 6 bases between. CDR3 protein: CAWSVPKNTEAFF. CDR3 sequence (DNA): TGTGCCTGGAGTGTACCCAAGAACACTGAAGCTTTCTTT.

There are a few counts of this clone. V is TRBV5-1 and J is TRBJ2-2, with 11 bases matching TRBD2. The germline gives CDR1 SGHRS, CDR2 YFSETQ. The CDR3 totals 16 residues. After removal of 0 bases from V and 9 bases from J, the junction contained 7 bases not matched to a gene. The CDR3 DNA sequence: TGCGCCAGCAGCTTGGTGCTAGCGGGGGGCGCCAGGGAGCTGTTTTTT. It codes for CASSLVLAGGARELFF.

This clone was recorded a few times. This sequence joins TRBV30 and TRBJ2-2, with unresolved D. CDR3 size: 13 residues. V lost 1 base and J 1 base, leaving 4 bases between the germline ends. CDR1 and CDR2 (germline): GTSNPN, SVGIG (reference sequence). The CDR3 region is CAWSAGNTGELFF. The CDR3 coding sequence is TGTGCCTGGAGTGCAGGGAACACCGGGGAGCTGTTTTTT.

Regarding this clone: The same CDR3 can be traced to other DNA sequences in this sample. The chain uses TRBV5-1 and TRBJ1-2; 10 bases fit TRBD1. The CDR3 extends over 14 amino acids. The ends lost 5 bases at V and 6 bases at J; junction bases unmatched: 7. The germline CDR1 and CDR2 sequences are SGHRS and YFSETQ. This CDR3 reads CASSLTGGLDGYTF. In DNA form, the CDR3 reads TGCGCCAGCAGTTTGACAGGGGGCTTGGATGGCTACACCTTC.

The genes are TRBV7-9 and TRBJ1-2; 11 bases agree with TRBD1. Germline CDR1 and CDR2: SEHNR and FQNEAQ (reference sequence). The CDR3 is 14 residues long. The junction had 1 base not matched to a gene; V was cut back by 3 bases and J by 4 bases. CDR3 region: CASSLGQGGYGYTF. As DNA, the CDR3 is TGTGCCAGCAGCTTGGGACAGGGGGGCTATGGCTACACCTTC.

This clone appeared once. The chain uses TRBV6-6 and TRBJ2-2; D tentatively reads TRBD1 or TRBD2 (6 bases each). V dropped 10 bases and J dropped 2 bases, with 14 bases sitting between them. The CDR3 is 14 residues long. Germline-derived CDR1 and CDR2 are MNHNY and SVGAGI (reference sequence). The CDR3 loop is CATETGTNTGELFF. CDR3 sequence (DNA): TGTGCCACTGAAACAGGGACTAACACCGGGGAGCTGTTTTTT.

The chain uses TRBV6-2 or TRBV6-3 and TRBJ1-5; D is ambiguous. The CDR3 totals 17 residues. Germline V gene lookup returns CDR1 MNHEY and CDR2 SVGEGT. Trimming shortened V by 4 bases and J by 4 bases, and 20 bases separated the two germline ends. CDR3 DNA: TGTGCCAGCAGTTTCTCTCTACAGTCTTCGCGTAATCAGCCCCAGCATTTT. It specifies CASSFSLQSSRNQPQHF.

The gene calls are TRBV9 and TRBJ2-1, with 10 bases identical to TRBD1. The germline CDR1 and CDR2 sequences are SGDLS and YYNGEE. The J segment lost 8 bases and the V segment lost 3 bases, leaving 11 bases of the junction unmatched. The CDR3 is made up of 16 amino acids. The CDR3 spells CASSASGTGVHYEQFF. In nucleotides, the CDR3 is TGTGCCAGCAGCGCGAGCGGGACAGGGGTTCACTATGAGCAGTTCTTC.

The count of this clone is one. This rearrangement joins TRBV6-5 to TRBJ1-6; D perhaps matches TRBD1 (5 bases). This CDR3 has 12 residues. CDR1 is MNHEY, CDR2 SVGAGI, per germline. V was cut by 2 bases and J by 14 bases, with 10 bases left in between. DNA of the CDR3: TGTGCCAGCAGTTACGGGGGGAGAACCCTCCACTTT. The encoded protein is CASSYGGRTLHF.

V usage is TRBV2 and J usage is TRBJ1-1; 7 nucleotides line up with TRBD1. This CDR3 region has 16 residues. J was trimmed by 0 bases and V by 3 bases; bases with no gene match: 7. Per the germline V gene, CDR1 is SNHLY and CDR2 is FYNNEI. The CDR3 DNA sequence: TGTGCCAGCAGTGACACCTTTACAGGGGTGAACACTGAAGCTTTCTTT. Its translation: CASSDTFTGVNTEAFF.

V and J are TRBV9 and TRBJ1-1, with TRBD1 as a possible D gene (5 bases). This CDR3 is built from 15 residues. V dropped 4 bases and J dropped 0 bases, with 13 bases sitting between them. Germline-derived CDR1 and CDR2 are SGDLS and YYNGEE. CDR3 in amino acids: CASSPGTNLNTEAFF. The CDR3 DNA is TGTGCCAGCAGCCCAGGGACCAATTTGAACACTGAAGCTTTCTTT.

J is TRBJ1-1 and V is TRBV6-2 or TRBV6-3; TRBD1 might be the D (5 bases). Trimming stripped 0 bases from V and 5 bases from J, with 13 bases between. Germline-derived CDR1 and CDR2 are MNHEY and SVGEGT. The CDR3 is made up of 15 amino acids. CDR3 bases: TGTGCCAGCAGTTACTCGATTCCAGGGCTGACTGAAGCTTTCTTT. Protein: CASSYSIPGLTEAFF.

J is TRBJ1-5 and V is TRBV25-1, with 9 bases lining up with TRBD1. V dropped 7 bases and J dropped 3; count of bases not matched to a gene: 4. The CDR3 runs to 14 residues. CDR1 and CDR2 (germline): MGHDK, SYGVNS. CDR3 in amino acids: CASNTGGPNQPQHF. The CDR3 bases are TGTGCCAGCAATACAGGGGGCCCCAATCAGCCCCAGCATTTT.

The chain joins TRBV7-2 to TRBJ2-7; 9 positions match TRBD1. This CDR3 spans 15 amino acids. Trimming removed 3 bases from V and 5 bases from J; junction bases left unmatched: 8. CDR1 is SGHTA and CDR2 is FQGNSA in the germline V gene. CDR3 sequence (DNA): TGTGCCAGCAGCTTCGGATTGGGACAGGGTGACGAGCAGTACTTC. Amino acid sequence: CASSFGLGQGDEQYF.

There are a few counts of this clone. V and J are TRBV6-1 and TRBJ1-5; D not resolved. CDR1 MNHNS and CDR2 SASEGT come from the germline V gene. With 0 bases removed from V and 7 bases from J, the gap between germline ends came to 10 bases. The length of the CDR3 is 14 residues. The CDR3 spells CASSEATATQPQHF. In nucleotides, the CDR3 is TGTGCCAGCAGTGAAGCTACCGCAACGCAGCCCCAGCATTTT.

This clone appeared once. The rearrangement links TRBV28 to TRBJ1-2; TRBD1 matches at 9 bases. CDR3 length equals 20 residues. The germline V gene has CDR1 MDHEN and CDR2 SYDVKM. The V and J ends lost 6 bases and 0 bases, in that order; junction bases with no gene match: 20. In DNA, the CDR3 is TGTGCCAGCAGCCCAACAAGTTTCGGGACAGGGAAAGAAGCTAACTATGGCTACACCTTC. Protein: CASSPTSFGTGKEANYGYTF.

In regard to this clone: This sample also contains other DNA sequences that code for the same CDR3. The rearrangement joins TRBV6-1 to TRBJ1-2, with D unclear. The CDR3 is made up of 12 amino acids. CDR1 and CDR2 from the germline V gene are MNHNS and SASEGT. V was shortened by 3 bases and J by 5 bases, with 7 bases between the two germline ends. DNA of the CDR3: TGTGCCAGCAGTGAGAGGGCATATGGCTACACCTTC. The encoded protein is CASSERAYGYTF.

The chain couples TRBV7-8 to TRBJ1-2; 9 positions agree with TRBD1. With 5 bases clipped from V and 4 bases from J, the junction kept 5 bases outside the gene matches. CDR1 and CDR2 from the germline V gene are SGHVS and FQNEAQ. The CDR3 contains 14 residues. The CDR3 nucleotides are TGTGCCAGCAGCAGACGGGACAGGGCCTATGGCTACACCTTC. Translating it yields CASSRRDRAYGYTF. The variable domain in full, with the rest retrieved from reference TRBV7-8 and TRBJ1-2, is GAGVSQSPRYKVAKRGQDVALRCDPISGHVSLFWYQQALGQGPEFLTYFQNEAQLDKSGLPSDRFFAERPEGSVSTLKIQRTQQEDSAVYLCASSRRDRAYGYTFGSGTRLTVV.

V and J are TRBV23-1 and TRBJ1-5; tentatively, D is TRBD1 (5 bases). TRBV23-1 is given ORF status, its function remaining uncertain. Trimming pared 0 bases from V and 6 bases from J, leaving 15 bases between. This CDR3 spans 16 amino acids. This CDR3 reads CASSQSVQGGGQPQHF. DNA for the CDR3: TGCGCCAGCAGTCAATCGGTGCAGGGAGGAGGTCAGCCCCAGCATTTT.

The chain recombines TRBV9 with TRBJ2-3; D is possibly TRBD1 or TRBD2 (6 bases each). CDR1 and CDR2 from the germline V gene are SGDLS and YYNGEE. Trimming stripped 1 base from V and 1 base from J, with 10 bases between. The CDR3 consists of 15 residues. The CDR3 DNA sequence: TGTGCCAGCAGCGTAAGGGGGGACCGCACAGATACGCAGTATTTT. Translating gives CASSVRGDRTDTQYF.

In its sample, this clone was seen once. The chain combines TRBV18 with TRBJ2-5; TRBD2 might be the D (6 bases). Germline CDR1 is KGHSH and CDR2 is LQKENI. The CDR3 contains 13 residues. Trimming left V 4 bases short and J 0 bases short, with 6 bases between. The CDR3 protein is CASSLADQETQYF. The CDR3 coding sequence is TGTGCCAGCTCACTAGCGGACCAAGAGACCCAGTACTTC. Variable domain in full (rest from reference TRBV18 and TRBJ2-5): NAGVMQNPRHLVRRRGQEARLRCSPMKGHSHVYWYRQLPEEGLKFMVYLQKENIIDESGMPKERFSAEFPKEGPSILRIQQVVRGDSAAYFCASSLADQETQYFGPGTRLLVL.

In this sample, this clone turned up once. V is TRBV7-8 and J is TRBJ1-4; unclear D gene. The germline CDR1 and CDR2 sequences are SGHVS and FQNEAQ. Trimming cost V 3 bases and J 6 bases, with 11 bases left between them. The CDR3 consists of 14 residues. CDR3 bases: TGTGCCAGCAGCTTTAGGCCCTTATATGAAAAACTGTTTTTT. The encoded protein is CASSFRPLYEKLFF.

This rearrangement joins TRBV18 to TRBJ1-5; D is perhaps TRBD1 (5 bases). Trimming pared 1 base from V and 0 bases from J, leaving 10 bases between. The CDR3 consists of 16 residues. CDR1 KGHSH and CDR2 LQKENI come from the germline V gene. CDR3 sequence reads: CASSPRGGVSNQPQHF. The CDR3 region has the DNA TGTGCCAGCTCACCACGGGGGGGAGTTAGCAATCAGCCCCAGCATTTT.

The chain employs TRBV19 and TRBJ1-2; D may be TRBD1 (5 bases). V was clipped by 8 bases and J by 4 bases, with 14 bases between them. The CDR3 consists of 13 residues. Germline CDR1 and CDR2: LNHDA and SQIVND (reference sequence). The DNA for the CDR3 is TGTGCCAGTGTTCGGGACGGTAGCTATGGCTACACCTTC. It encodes CASVRDGSYGYTF. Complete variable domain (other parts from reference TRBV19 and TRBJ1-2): DGGITQSPKYLFRKEGQNVTLSCEQNLNHDAMYWYRQDPGQGLRLIYYSQIVNDFQKGDIAEGYSVSREKKESFPLTVTSAQKNPTAFYLCASVRDGSYGYTFGSGTRLTVV.

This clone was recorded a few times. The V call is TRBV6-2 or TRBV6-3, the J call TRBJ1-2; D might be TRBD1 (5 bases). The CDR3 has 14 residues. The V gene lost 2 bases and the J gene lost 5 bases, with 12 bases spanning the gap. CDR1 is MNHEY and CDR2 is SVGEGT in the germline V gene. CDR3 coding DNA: TGTGCCAGCAGTTACCCAGGGACCGCGTATGGCTACACCTTC. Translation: CASSYPGTAYGYTF.

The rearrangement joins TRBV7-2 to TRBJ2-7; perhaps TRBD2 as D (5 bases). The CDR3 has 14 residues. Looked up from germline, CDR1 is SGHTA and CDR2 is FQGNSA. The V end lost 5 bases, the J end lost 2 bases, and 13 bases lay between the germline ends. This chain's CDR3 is CASSRDSGAYEQYF. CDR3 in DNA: TGTGCCAGCAGCCGGGATTCCGGCGCCTACGAGCAGTACTTC.